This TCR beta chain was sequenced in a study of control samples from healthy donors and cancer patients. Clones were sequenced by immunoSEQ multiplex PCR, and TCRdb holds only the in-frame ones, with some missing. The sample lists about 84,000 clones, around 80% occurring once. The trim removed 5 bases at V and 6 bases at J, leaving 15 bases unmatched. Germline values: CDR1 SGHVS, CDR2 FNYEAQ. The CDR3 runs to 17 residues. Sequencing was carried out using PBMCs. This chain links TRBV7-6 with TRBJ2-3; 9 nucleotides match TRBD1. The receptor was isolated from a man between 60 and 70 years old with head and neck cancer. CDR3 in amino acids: CASSPPLGQGRQDTQYF. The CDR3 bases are TGTGCCAGCAGCCCGCCTCTTGGACAGGGGCGGCAGGATACGCAGTATTTT. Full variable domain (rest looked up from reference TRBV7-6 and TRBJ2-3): GAGVSQSPRYKVTKRGQDVALRCDPISGHVSLYWYRQALGQGPEFLTYFNYEAQQDKSGLPNDRFSAERPEGSISTLTIQRTEQRDSAMYRCASSPPLGQGRQDTQYFGPGTRLTVL.